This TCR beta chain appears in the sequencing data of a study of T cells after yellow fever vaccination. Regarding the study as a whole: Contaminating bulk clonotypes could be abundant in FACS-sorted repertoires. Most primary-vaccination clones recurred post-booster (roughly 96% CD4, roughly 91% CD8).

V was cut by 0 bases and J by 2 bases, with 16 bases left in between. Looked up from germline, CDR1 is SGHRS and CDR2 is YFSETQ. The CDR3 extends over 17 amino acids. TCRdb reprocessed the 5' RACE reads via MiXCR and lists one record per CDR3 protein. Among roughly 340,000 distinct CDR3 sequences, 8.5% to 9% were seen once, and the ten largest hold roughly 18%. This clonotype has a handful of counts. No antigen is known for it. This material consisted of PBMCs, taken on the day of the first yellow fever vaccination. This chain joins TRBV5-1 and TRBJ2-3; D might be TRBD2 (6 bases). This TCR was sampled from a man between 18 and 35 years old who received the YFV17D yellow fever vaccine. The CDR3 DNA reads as TGCGCCAGCAGCTTGGCCGGGGGACCCCGAGTCACAGATACGCAGTATTTT. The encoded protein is CASSLAGGPRVTDTQYF.